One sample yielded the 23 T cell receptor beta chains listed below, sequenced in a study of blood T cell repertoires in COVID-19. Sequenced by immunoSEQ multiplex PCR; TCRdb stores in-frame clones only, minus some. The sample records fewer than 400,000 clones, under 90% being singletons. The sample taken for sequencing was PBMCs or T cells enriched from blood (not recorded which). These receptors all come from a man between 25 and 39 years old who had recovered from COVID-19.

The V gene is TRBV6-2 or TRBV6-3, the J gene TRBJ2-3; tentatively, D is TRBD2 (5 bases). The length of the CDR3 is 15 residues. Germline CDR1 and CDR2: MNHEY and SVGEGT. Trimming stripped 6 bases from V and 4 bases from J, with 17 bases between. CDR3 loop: CASSNLRASPDTQYF. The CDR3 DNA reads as TGTGCCAGCAGCAATCTGAGGGCATCGCCAGATACGCAGTATTTT.

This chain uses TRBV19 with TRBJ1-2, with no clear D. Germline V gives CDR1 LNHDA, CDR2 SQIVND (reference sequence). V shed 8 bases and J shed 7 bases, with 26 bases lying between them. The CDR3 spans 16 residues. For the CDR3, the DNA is TGTGCCAGTCAGCCTTTTTCCGGGGAGGCGGTACGTGGCTACACCTTC. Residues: CASQPFSGEAVRGYTF.

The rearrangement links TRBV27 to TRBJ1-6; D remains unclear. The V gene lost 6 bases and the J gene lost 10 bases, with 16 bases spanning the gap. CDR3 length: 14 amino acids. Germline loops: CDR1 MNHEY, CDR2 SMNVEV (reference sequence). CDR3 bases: TGTGCCAGCAGAATGGGGAGTCAATCATCACCCCTCCACTTT. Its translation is CASRMGSQSSPLHF.

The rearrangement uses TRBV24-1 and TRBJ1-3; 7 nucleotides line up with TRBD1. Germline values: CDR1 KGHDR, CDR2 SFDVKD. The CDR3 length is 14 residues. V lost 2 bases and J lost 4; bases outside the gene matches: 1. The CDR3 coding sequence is TGTGCCACCAGTGATTCGGGACAGGGAAACACCATATATTTT. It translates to CATSDSGQGNTIYF.

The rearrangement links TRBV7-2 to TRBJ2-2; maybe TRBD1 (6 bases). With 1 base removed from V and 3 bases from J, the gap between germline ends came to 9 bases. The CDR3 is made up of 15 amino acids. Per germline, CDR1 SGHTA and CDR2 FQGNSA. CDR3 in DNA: TGTGCCAGCAGCTTAGGGGGACACCACACCGGGGAGCTGTTTTTT. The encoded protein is CASSLGGHHTGELFF.

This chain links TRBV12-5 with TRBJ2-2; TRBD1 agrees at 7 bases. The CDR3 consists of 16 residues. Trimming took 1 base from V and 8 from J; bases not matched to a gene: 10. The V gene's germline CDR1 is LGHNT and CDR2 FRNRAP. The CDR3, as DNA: TGTGCTAGTGGTTTGGGGGACAGCTCCCAAGGAGGGGAGCTGTTTTTT. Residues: CASGLGDSSQGGELFF. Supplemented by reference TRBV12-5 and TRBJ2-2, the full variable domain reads DARVTQTPRHKVTEMGQEVTMRCQPILGHNTVFWYRQTMMQGLELLAYFRNRAPLDDSGMPKDRFSAEMPDATLATLKIQPSEPRDSAVYFCASGLGDSSQGGELFFGEGSRLTVL.

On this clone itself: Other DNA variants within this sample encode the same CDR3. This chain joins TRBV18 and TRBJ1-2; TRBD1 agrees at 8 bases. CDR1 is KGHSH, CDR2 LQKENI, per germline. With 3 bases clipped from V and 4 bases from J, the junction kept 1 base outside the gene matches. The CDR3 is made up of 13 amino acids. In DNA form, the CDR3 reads TGTGCCAGCTCACCGGACAGGGTCTATGGCTACACCTTC. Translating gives CASSPDRVYGYTF.

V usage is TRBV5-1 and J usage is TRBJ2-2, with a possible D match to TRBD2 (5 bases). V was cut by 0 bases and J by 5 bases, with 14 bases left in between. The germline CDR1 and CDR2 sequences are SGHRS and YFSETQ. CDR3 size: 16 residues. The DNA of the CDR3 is TGCGCCAGCAGCTTGGGCGCGTTACGGGGAACCGGGGAGCTGTTTTTT. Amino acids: CASSLGALRGTGELFF.

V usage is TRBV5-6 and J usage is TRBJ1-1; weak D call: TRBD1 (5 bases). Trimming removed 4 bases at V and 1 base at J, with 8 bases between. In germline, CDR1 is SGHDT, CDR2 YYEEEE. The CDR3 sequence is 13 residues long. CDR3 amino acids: CASSQTGNTEAFF. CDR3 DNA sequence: TGTGCCAGCAGCCAAACAGGGAACACTGAAGCTTTCTTT.

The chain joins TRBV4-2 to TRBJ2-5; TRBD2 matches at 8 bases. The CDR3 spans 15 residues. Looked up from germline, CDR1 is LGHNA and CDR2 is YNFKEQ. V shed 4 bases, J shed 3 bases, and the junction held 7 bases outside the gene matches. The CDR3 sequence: CASSRSERGKETQYF. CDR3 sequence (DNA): TGTGCCAGCAGCCGCTCGGAGCGGGGGAAAGAGACCCAGTACTTC.

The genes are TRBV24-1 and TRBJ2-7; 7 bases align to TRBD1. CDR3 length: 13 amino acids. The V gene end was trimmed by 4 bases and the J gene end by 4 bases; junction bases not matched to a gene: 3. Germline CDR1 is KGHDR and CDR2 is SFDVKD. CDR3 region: CATSDATGYEQYF. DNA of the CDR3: TGTGCCACCAGTGACGCGACAGGGTACGAGCAGTACTTC.

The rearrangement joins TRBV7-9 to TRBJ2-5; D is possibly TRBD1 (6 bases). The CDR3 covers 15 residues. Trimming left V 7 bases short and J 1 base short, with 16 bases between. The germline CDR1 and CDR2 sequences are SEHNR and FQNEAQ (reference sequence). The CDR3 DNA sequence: TGTGCCAGCATTCTTATCCCGGACAGCCAAGAGACCCAGTACTTC. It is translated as CASILIPDSQETQYF.

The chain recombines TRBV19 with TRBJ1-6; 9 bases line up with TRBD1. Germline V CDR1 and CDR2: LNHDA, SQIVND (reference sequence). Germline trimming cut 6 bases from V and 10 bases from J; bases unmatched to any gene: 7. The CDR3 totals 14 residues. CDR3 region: CASSTGGAGSPLHF. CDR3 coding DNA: TGTGCCAGTAGCACAGGGGGCGCGGGATCACCCCTCCACTTT.

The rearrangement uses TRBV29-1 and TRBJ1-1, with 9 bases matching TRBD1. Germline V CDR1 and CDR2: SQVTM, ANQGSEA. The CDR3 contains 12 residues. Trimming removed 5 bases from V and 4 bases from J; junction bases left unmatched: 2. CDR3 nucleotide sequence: TGCAGCGTTCAGGGACAGGGCACTGAAGCTTTCTTT. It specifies CSVQGQGTEAFF.

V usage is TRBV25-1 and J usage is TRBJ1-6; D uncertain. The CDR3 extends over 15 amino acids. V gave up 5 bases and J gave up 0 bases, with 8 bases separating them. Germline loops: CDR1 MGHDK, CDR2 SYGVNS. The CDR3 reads CASSTTSSYNSPLHF. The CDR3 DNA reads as TGTGCCAGCAGTACCACGAGCTCCTATAATTCACCCCTCCACTTT.

DNA for the CDR3: TGTGCCAGCAGGCAAGACAGGGGGTATGGCTACACCTTC. It specifies CASRQDRGYGYTF. The chain combines TRBV27 with TRBJ1-2; 9 bases agree with TRBD1. The CDR3 spans 13 residues. Germline V gene lookup returns CDR1 MNHEY and CDR2 SMNVEV (reference sequence). V was clipped by 6 bases and J by 5 bases; unmatched bases: 4.

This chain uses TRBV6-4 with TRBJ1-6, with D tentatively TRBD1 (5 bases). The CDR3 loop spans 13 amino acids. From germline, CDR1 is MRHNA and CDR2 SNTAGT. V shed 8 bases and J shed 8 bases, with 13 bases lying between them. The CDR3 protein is CASGPGGDSPLHF. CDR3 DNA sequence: TGTGCCAGCGGACCGGGGGGGGATTCACCCCTCCACTTT.

CDR3: CASGLTGGNEQFF. The CDR3 DNA reads TGTGCCAGCGGATTAACAGGGGGCAATGAGCAGTTCTTC. The chain uses TRBV6-5 and TRBJ2-1; 8 positions match TRBD1. Trimming at V came to 8 bases and at J to 6 bases, leaving 6 bases not matched to a gene. The CDR3 runs to 13 residues. In germline, CDR1 is MNHEY, CDR2 SVGAGI.

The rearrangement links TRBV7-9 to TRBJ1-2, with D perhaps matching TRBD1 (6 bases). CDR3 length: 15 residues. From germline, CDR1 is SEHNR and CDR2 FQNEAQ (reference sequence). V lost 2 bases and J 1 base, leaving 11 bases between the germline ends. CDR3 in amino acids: CASSLPWTDNYGYTF. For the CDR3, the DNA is TGTGCCAGCAGCTTACCATGGACAGATAACTATGGCTACACCTTC.

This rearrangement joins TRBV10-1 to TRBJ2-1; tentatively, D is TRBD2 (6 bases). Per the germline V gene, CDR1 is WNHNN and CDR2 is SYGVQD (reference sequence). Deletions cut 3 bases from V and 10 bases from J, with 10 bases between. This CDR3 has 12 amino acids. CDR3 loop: CASSDGGYEQFF. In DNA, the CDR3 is TGCGCCAGCAGTGATGGGGGGTACGAGCAGTTCTTC.

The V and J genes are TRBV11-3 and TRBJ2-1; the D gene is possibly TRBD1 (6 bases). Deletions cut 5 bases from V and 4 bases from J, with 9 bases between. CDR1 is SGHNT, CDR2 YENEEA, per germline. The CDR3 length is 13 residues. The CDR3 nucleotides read TGTGCCAGCAGCGGCAGGGGATACAATGAGCAGTTCTTC. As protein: CASSGRGYNEQFF.

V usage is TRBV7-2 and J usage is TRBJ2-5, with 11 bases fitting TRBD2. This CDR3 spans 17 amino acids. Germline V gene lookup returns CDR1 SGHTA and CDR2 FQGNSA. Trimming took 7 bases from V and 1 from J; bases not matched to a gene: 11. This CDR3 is CASTLYSLAGVQETQYF. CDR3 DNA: TGTGCCAGCACCCTCTACTCACTAGCGGGAGTCCAAGAGACCCAGTACTTC.

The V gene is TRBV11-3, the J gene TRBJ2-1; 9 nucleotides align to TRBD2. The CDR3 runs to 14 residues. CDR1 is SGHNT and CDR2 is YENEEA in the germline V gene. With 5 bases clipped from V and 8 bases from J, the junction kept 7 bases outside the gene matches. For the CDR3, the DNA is TGTGCCAGCAGCCGGGGACTAGCTACGGATGAGCAGTTCTTC. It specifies CASSRGLATDEQFF.